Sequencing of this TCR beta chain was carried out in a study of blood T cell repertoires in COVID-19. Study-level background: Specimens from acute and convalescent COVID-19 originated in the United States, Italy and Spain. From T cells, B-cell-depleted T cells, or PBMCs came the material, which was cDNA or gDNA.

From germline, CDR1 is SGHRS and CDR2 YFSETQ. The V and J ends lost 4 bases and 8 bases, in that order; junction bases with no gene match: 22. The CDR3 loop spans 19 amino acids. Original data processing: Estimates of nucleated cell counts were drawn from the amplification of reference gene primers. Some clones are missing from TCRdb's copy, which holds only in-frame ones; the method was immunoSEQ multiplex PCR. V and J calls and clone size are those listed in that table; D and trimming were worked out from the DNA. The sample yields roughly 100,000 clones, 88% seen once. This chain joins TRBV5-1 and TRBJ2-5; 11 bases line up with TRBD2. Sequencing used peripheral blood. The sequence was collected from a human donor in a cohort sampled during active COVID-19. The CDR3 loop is CASSPSLGLAGGRKRTQYF. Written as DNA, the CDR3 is TGCGCCAGCAGCCCCTCGCTGGGGCTAGCGGGGGGACGCAAGAGAACCCAGTACTTC. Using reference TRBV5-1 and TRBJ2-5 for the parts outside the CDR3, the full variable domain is KAGVTQTPRYLIKTRGQQVTLSCSPISGHRSVSWYQQTPGQGLQFLFEYFSETQRNKGNFPGRFSGRQFSNSRSEMNVSTLELGDSALYLCASSPSLGLAGGRKRTQYFGPGTRLLVL.